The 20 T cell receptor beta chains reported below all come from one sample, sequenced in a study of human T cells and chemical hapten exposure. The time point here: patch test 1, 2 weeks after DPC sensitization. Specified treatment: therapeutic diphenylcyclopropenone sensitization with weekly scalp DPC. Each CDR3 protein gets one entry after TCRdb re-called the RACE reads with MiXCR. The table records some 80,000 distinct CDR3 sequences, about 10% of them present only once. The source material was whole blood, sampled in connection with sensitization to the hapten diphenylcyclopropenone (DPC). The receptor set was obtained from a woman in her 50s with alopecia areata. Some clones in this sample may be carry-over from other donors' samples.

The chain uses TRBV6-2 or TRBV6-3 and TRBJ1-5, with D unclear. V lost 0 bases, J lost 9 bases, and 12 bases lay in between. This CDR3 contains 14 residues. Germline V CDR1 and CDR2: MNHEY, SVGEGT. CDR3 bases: TGTGCCAGCAGTTACTCAGGCGGGTCCCGGCCCCAGCATTTT. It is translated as CASSYSGGSRPQHF.

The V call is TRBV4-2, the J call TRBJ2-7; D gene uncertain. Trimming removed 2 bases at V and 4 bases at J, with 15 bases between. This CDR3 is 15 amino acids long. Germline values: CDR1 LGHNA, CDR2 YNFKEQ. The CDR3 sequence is CASSQSGSKKYEQYF. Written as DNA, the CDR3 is TGTGCCAGCAGCCAAAGTGGCAGCAAAAAATACGAGCAGTACTTC.

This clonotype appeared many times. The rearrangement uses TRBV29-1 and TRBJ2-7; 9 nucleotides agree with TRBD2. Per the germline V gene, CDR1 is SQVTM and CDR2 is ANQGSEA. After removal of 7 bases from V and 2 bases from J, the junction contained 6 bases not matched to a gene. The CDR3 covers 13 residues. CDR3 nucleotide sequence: TGCAGCGCCGGTAGCGGGAGTGCCTACGAGCAGTACTTC. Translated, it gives CSAGSGSAYEQYF.

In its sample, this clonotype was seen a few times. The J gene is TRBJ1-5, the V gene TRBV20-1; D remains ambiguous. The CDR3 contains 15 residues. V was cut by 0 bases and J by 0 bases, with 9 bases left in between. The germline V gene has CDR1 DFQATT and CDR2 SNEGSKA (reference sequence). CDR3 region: CSARDRPDSNQPQHF. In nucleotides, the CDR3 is TGCAGTGCTAGAGACAGACCAGATAGCAATCAGCCCCAGCATTTT.

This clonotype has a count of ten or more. The CDR3 region is CASSLAVLQADKNIQYF. The CDR3 nucleotides read TGTGCCAGCAGCTTAGCGGTTTTGCAGGCGGACAAAAACATTCAGTACTTC. V and J are TRBV7-2 and TRBJ2-4; D is undetermined. The germline CDR1 and CDR2 sequences are SGHTA and FQGNSA. V was pared by 0 bases and J by 3 bases, with 15 bases between. The CDR3 spans 17 residues.

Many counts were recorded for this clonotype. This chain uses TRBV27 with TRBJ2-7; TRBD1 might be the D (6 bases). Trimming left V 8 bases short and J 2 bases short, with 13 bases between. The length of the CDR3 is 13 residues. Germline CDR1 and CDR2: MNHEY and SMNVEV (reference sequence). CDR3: CASGSGQTYEQYF. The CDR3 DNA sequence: TGTGCCAGCGGTTCGGGACAAACCTACGAGCAGTACTTC.

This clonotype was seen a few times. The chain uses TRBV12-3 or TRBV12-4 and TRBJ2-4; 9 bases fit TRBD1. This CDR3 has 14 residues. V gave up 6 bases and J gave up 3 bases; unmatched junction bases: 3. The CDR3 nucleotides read TGTGCCAGCAGGGGGACAGGGCTCAAAAACATTCAGTACTTC. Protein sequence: CASRGTGLKNIQYF.

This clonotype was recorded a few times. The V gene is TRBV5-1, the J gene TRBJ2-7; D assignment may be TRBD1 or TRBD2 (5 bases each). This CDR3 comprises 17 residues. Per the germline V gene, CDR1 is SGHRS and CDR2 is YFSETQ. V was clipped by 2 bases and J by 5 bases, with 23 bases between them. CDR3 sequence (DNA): TGCGCCAGCAGCTTTGGGGGTTTCGGGGCAGCGGCGGACGAGCAGTACTTC. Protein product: CASSFGGFGAAADEQYF.

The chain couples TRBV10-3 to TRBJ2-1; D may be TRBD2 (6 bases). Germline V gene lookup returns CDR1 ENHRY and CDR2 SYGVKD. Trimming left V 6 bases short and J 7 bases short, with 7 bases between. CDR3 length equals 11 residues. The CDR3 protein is CAISSGNEQFF. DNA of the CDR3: TGTGCCATCAGCAGCGGGAATGAGCAGTTCTTC.

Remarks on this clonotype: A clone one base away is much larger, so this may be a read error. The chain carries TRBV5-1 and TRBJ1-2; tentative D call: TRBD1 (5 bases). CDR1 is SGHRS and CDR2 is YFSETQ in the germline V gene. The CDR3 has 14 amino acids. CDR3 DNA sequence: TGCGCCAGCAGCTTGGACGGCAGGGACTATAGCTACACCTTC. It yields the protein CASSLDGRDYSYTF.

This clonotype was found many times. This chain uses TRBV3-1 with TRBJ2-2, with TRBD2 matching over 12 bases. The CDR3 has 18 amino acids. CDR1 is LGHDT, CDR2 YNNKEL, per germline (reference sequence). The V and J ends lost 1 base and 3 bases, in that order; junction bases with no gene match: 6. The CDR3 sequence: CASSQGPSGGVYTGELFF. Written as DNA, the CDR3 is TGTGCCAGCAGCCAAGGGCCTAGCGGGGGGGTTTACACCGGGGAGCTGTTTTTT.

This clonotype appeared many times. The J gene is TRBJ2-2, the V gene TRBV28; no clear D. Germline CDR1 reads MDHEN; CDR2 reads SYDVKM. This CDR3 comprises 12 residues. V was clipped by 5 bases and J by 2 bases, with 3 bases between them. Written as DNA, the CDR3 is TGTGCCAGCAGTATCAACACCGGGGAGCTGTTTTTT. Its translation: CASSINTGELFF. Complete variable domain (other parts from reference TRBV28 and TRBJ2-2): DVKVTQSSRYLVKRTGEKVFLECVQDMDHENMFWYRQDPGLGLRLIYFSYDVKMKEKGDIPEGYSVSREKKERFSLILESASTNQTSMYLCASSINTGELFFGEGSRLTVL.

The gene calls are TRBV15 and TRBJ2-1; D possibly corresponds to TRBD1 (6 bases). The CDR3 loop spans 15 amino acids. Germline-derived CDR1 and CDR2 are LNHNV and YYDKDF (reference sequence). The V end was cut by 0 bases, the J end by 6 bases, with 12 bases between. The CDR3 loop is CATSRDSRGGNEQFF. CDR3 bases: TGTGCCACCAGCAGAGATAGCAGGGGCGGCAATGAGCAGTTCTTC.

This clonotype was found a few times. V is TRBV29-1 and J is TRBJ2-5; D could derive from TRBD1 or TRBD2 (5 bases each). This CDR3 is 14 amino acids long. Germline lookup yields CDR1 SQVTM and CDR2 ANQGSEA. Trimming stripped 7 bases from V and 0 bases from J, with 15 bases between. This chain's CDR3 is CSALGRPYQETQYF. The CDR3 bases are TGCAGCGCCCTGGGACGGCCGTACCAAGAGACCCAGTACTTC.

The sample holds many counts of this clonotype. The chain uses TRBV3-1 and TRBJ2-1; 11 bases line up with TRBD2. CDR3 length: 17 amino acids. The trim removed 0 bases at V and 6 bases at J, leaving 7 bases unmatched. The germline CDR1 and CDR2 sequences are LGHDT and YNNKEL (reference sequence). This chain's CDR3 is CASSQDRIAGGVNEQFF. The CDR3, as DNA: TGTGCCAGCAGCCAAGATAGAATAGCGGGAGGGGTCAATGAGCAGTTCTTC.

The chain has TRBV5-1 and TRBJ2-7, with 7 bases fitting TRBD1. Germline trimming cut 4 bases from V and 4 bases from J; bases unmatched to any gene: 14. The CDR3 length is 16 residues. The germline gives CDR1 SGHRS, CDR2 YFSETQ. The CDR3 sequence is CASSTGQDNVWYEQYF. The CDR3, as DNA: TGCGCCAGCAGCACCGGACAGGATAACGTTTGGTACGAGCAGTACTTC.

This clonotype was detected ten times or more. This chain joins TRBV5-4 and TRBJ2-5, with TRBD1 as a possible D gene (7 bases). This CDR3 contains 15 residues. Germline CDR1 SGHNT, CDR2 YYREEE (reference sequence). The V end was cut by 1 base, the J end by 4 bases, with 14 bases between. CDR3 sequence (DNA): TGTGCCAGCAGCTTGCCCCCAGGGGGGAGAGAGACCCAGTACTTC. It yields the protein CASSLPPGGRETQYF.

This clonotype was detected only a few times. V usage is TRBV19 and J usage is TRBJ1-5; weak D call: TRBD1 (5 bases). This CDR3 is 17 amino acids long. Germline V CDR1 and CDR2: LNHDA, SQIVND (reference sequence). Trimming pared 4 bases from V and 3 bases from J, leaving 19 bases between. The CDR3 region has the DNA TGTGCCAGTAGTAGCTCATGGGGGAGAGGGAACAATCAGCCCCAGCATTTT. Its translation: CASSSSWGRGNNQPQHF. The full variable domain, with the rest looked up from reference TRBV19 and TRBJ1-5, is DGGITQSPKYLFRKEGQNVTLSCEQNLNHDAMYWYRQDPGQGLRLIYYSQIVNDFQKGDIAEGYSVSREKKESFPLTVTSAQKNPTAFYLCASSSSWGRGNNQPQHFGDGTRLSIL.

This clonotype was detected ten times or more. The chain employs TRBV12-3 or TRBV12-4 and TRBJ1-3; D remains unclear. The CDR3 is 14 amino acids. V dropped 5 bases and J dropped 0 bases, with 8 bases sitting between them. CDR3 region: CASSPTTSGNTIYF. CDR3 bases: TGTGCCAGCAGTCCCACGACCTCTGGAAACACCATATATTTT.

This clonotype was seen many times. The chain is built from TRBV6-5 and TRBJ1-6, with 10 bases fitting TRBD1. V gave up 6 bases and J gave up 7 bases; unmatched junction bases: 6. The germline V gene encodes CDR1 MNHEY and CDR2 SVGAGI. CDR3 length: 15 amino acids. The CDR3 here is CASSDWDRGNSPLHF. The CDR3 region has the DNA TGTGCCAGCAGCGACTGGGACAGGGGAAATTCACCCCTCCACTTT.